A single sample is the source of the 26 T cell receptor beta chains below, sequenced in a study of OX40 agonist ivuxolimab in advanced cancers. Repertoires were generated with immunoSEQ multiplex PCR, while TCRdb's copy carries only in-frame clones and drops some. This table has tens of thousands of clones, about 88% appearing once. The sequencing used CD4+ or CD8+ T cells sorted from blood, collected in a trial of the OX40 agonist ivuxolimab. The source of these receptors is an adult with an advanced solid tumor such as melanoma, head and neck, liver or kidney cancer.

The chain couples TRBV7-9 to TRBJ1-2; D might be TRBD1 (6 bases). The length of the CDR3 is 12 residues. Germline V gene sequence: CDR1 SEHNR, CDR2 FQNEAQ (reference sequence). Trimming shortened V by 10 bases and J by 8 bases, and 17 bases separated the two germline ends. The CDR3 region is CAIGGVVRGYTF. DNA for the CDR3: TGTGCCATAGGGGGGGTTGTTCGCGGCTACACCTTC.

CDR3 nucleotides: TGCGCCAGCAGGCCGGGACTAGCGGGTGGGGATACGCAGTATTTT. This translates into CASRPGLAGGDTQYF. This chain connects TRBV5-1 to TRBJ2-3; 12 bases agree with TRBD2. The trim removed 5 bases at V and 6 bases at J, leaving 7 bases unmatched. The V gene's germline CDR1 is SGHRS and CDR2 YFSETQ. The CDR3 extends over 15 amino acids.

The chain is built from TRBV18 and TRBJ2-3, with a possible D match to TRBD2 (7 bases). The V and J ends lost 6 bases and 1 base respectively, with 14 bases between them. This CDR3 contains 15 residues. CDR1 KGHSH and CDR2 LQKENI come from the germline V gene. In DNA, the CDR3 is TGTGCCAGCTCCGGTGGGGGGGCTGGCACAGATACGCAGTATTTT. The encoded protein is CASSGGGAGTDTQYF.

To note about this clone: One junction end does not reproduce the germline sequence, and a read error may be involved. The V and J genes are TRBV7-3 and TRBJ1-1; the match to TRBD1 covers 7 bases. Germline V gives CDR1 SGHTA, CDR2 FQGTGA. The CDR3 spans 13 residues. CDR3 sequence: CASSLTGDTEAFF. Written as DNA, the CDR3 is TGTGCCAGCAGCCTAACAGGGGACACTGAAGCTTTCTTT.

This chain links TRBV6-5 with TRBJ1-1; D gene unclear. The CDR3 runs to 15 residues. V lost 5 bases and J 1 base, leaving 14 bases between the germline ends. Looked up from germline, CDR1 is MNHEY and CDR2 is SVGAGI. CDR3 DNA sequence: TGTGCCAGCAGTACGCCCAGGAAGGGGAACACTGAAGCTTTCTTT. Amino acids: CASSTPRKGNTEAFF.

The rearrangement joins TRBV6-5 to TRBJ1-2; D is undetermined. This CDR3 contains 12 residues. Germline values: CDR1 MNHEY, CDR2 SVGAGI. Trimming stripped 6 bases from V and 4 bases from J, with 9 bases between. CDR3 sequence reads: CASSLPGYGYTF. The CDR3 bases are TGTGCCAGCAGCCTCCCAGGCTATGGCTACACCTTC.

This rearrangement joins TRBV6-5 to TRBJ1-5; TRBD1 is a possible D gene (6 bases). This CDR3 contains 14 residues. From germline, CDR1 is MNHEY and CDR2 SVGAGI. Trimming removed 6 bases at V and 8 bases at J, with 17 bases between. CDR3 sequence (DNA): TGTGCCAGCAGGCGACGAGGGGGGTATGAGCCCCAGCATTTT. It codes for CASRRRGGYEPQHF.

This chain joins TRBV15 and TRBJ1-2; D is unresolved. The CDR3 contains 13 residues. With 0 bases removed from V and 7 bases from J, the gap between germline ends came to 9 bases. CDR1 is LNHNV and CDR2 is YYDKDF in the germline V gene (reference sequence). As DNA, the CDR3 is TGTGCCACCAGCAGAGAAGAGGCCGCTGGCTACACCTTC. Its protein is CATSREEAAGYTF.

The V call is TRBV11-1, the J call TRBJ2-1, with TRBD2 matching over 10 bases. Germline CDR1 and CDR2: SGHAT and FQDESV (reference sequence). The CDR3 spans 16 residues. Trimming took 5 bases from V and 6 from J; bases not matched to a gene: 10. The chain's CDR3 is CASSESVAGGLNEQFF. CDR3 nucleotides: TGTGCCAGCAGCGAGTCGGTAGCGGGGGGACTCAATGAGCAGTTCTTC. The full variable domain, rest sourced from reference TRBV11-1 and TRBJ2-1, is EAEVAQSPRYKITEKSQAVAFWCDPISGHATLYWYRQILGQGPELLVQFQDESVVDDSQLPKDRFSAERLKGVDSTLKIQPAELGDSAMYLCASSESVAGGLNEQFFGPGTRLTVL.

This chain links TRBV28 with TRBJ2-7; D is uncertain. The V and J ends lost 4 bases and 1 base respectively, with 11 bases between them. This CDR3 is built from 14 residues. CDR1 is MDHEN, CDR2 SYDVKM, per germline. Here the CDR3 reads CASSSSPRSYEQYF. The CDR3, as DNA: TGTGCCAGCAGTTCATCCCCTCGGTCCTACGAGCAGTACTTC.

This chain links TRBV9 with TRBJ1-4, with 9 bases aligning to TRBD1. The CDR3 totals 16 residues. Germline V gives CDR1 SGDLS, CDR2 YYNGEE. V shed 0 bases and J 3 bases; nucleotides not matched to a gene: 3. The CDR3 region is CASSVATGGPNEKLFF. The CDR3 DNA is TGTGCCAGCAGCGTAGCGACAGGGGGACCTAATGAAAAACTGTTTTTT. The variable domain in full, completed from reference TRBV9 and TRBJ1-4, reads DSGVTQTPKHLITATGQRVTLRCSPRSGDLSVYWYQQSLDQGLQFLIQYYNGEERAKGNILERFSAQQFPDLHSELNLSSLELGDSALYFCASSVATGGPNEKLFFGSGTQLSVL.

V is TRBV11-1 and J is TRBJ1-4; weak D call: TRBD1 (5 bases). Between the trimmed V and J ends, which lost 5 bases and 3 bases, there was a span of 13 bases. CDR3 size: 15 residues. CDR1 is SGHAT, CDR2 FQDESV, per germline (reference sequence). CDR3 residues: CASSPQTGPNEKLFF. The CDR3 DNA sequence: TGTGCCAGCAGCCCCCAGACGGGACCTAATGAAAAACTGTTTTTT.

Details on this clone: One junction end disagrees with the germline gene, perhaps due to a read error. V usage is TRBV7-7 and J usage is TRBJ2-7; D is perhaps TRBD2 (5 bases). CDR1 and CDR2 from the germline V gene are SSHAT and FNYEAQ (reference sequence). This CDR3 is 13 amino acids long. The CDR3 region has the DNA TGTGCTAGCAGTCGGACTCCTTTCTACGAGCAGTACTTC. Translated, it gives CASSRTPFYEQYF.

The chain recombines TRBV18 with TRBJ2-1; the D is unclear. Trimming pared 3 bases from V and 3 bases from J, leaving 12 bases between. This CDR3 spans 15 amino acids. Germline assignment: CDR1 KGHSH and CDR2 LQKENI. CDR3 sequence reads: CASSPPRLDYNEQFF. The CDR3 region has the DNA TGTGCCAGCTCACCGCCCAGGTTAGACTACAATGAGCAGTTCTTC.

The chain carries TRBV9 and TRBJ2-1; TRBD2 might be the D (7 bases). Germline CDR1 and CDR2: SGDLS and YYNGEE. The CDR3 covers 16 residues. With 3 bases removed from V and 0 bases from J, the gap between germline ends came to 13 bases. CDR3 bases: TGTGCCAGCAGCGCGCTAGGGGGGGCCTCCTACAATGAGCAGTTCTTC. Translating it yields CASSALGGASYNEQFF.

The J gene is TRBJ1-2, the V gene TRBV6-5; TRBD1 agrees at 8 bases. CDR1 is MNHEY and CDR2 is SVGAGI in the germline V gene. The V and J ends lost 5 bases and 2 bases, in that order; junction bases with no gene match: 4. CDR3 length: 14 amino acids. CDR3 in DNA: TGTGCCAGCAGTGGTTGGGACAGGAACTATGGCTACACCTTC. This sequence encodes CASSGWDRNYGYTF.

The rearrangement links TRBV7-2 to TRBJ2-3, with D perhaps being TRBD1 or TRBD2 (5 bases each). The germline V gene has CDR1 SGHTA and CDR2 FQGNSA. The CDR3 has 14 amino acids. The V gene lost 7 bases and the J gene lost 6 bases, with 17 bases spanning the gap. CDR3 coding DNA: TGTGCCAGCATGATGGACGGGGCACAGGATACGCAGTATTTT. Translating it yields CASMMDGAQDTQYF.

The rearrangement joins TRBV4-2 to TRBJ1-5, with a tentative D call TRBD1 (5 bases). Trimming took 0 bases from V and 6 from J, leaving 15 bases between them. The CDR3 covers 16 residues. The germline CDR1 and CDR2 sequences are LGHNA and YNFKEQ. CDR3 sequence reads: CASSQDQAGRGQPQHF. Here the CDR3 DNA reads TGTGCCAGCAGCCAAGATCAGGCAGGGCGCGGTCAGCCCCAGCATTTT.

This chain links TRBV5-1 with TRBJ1-1; D unclear. Germline CDR1 and CDR2: SGHRS and YFSETQ. The CDR3 is 13 residues long. The V gene lost 1 base and the J gene lost 2 bases, with 6 bases spanning the gap. The CDR3 sequence is CASSLFGNTEAFF. The CDR3 DNA reads as TGCGCCAGCAGCTTGTTCGGAAACACTGAAGCTTTCTTT.

V is TRBV6-5 and J is TRBJ1-2; D might be TRBD1 (6 bases). The germline V and J ends were trimmed by 2 bases and 2 bases, with 9 bases remaining between them. The length of the CDR3 is 14 residues. Germline V gene lookup returns CDR1 MNHEY and CDR2 SVGAGI. CDR3: CASSYGGTNYGYTF. The CDR3 bases are TGTGCCAGCAGTTACGGAGGGACAAACTATGGCTACACCTTC.

The rearrangement uses TRBV19 and TRBJ1-2, with D maybe TRBD1 (5 bases). CDR1 and CDR2 (germline): LNHDA, SQIVND (reference sequence). The V and J ends lost 7 bases and 6 bases respectively, with 15 bases between them. The CDR3 sequence is 13 residues long. The CDR3 DNA reads TGTGCCAGTAACGGGTCCGGGGGAGATGGCTACACCTTC. This translates into CASNGSGGDGYTF.

The gene calls are TRBV6-6 and TRBJ2-7; unclear D gene. V gave up 6 bases and J gave up 6 bases, with 18 bases separating them. This CDR3 region has 14 residues. Germline lookup yields CDR1 MNHNY and CDR2 SVGAGI (reference sequence). The CDR3 here is CASSPDILPGEQYF. The CDR3 nucleotides are TGTGCCAGCAGCCCAGACATCCTCCCGGGCGAGCAGTACTTC.

The chain couples TRBV5-6 to TRBJ2-1; 7 nucleotides line up with TRBD1. Trimming at V came to 4 bases and at J to 1 base, leaving 8 bases not matched to a gene. Looked up from germline, CDR1 is SGHDT and CDR2 is YYEEEE. The CDR3 contains 16 residues. Here the CDR3 reads CASSPLGGSSYNEQFF. The CDR3 coding sequence is TGTGCCAGCAGCCCCCTAGGGGGCTCGTCCTACAATGAGCAGTTCTTC.

The CDR3 protein is CASSQDGQGSYEQYF. CDR3 sequence (DNA): TGTGCCAGCAGCCAAGATGGGCAGGGGAGCTACGAGCAGTACTTC. The genes are TRBV5-4 and TRBJ2-7, with a weak D call TRBD1 (6 bases). Germline CDR1 and CDR2: SGHNT and YYREEE (reference sequence). Trimming took 4 bases from V and 3 from J, leaving 17 bases between them. CDR3 length: 15 amino acids.

The V and J genes are TRBV5-1 and TRBJ2-2, with D maybe TRBD2 (5 bases). Germline CDR1 reads SGHRS; CDR2 reads YFSETQ. This CDR3 has 15 amino acids. V lost 4 bases to trimming and J lost 6 bases, with 16 bases between them. The CDR3 spells CASSPGPLRAGELFF. CDR3 coding DNA: TGCGCCAGCAGCCCCGGACCTCTGAGGGCCGGGGAGCTGTTTTTT.

The chain uses TRBV15 and TRBJ2-2, with D possibly being TRBD1 or TRBD2 (5 bases each). The CDR3 is made up of 14 amino acids. Germline-derived CDR1 and CDR2 are LNHNV and YYDKDF (reference sequence). V lost 5 bases, J lost 6 bases, and 13 bases lay in between. The CDR3 spells CATSGWGSAGELFF. The CDR3 DNA is TGTGCCACCAGCGGATGGGGGTCCGCCGGGGAGCTGTTTTTT.